The entry below gives a single T cell receptor beta chain sequence along with its context. The antigen remains unidentified. Other DNA sequences in this specimen translate into the identical CDR3. The record originates from a study of shared clonotypes between healthy human individuals. Turning to the study itself: Donor composition was a couple of women and three men, aged 18 to 49.

The table came from immunoSEQ multiplex PCR; TCRdb's copy has only in-frame clones and leaves some out. Here the sample spans approximately 980,000 clones, approximately 80% being singletons. The V gene's germline CDR1 is SGHRS and CDR2 YFSETQ. This CDR3 comprises 14 residues. V lost 2 bases to trimming and J lost 0 bases, with 9 bases between them. Overall study findings and caveats: Of the naive CD4 clonotypes, approximately 5% were shared across a handful of donors.

V usage is TRBV5-1 and J usage is TRBJ2-7; tentative D call: TRBD1 (5 bases). The origin of this receptor is a man younger than 35 in good health. Sequencing was performed on memory CD4+ T cells sorted from blood. Sample subset: CD45RA-negative fraction. CDR3 sequence reads: CASSFTGDSYEQYF. In DNA, the CDR3 is TGCGCCAGCAGCTTTACAGGAGACTCCTACGAGCAGTACTTC.